The rows below give T cell receptor beta chains drawn from one sample of a study of OX40 agonist ivuxolimab in advanced cancers. Method: immunoSEQ multiplex PCR; TCRdb's copy keeps in-frame clones and lacks some. The sample yields tens of thousands of clones, roughly 87% seen once. Source: CD4+ or CD8+ T cells sorted from blood, taken in a trial of the OX40 agonist ivuxolimab. Receptors originate from an adult with an advanced solid tumor such as melanoma, head and neck, liver or kidney cancer. Both conserved end residues are part of each CDR3. D genes are given only for firm matches. Clone size is stated in some rows and not others, as once, few, many or a class when expanded.

D gene	clone size	J gene	V gene	CDR3 DNA	CDR3 protein
NA	NA	TRBJ1-5	TRBV5-8	TGTGCCAGCAGCTTTCAGGGGCATCGCAATCAGCCCCAGCATTTT	CASSFQGHRNQPQHF
NA	NA	TRBJ2-5	TRBV7-2	TGTGCCAGCAGCTTAGGGACGGGCCCGGAGGGGACCCAGTACTTC	CASSLGTGPEGTQYF
NA	NA	TRBJ2-1	TRBV1	TGCACCAGCAATGGGACAGCCCTTACGGGTGAGCAGTTCTTC	CTSNGTALTGEQFF
TRBD2	few	TRBJ2-1	TRBV9	TGTGCCAGCAGCGAGGGACTAGCCAATGAGCAGTTCTTC	CASSEGLANEQFF
NA	NA	TRBJ1-1	TRBV5-1	TGCGCCAGCAGCCGGGGAGGTACGGACACTGAAGCTTTCTTT	CASSRGGTDTEAFF
TRBD1	once	TRBJ1-1	TRBV28	TGTGCCAGCAGTTTATACACAGGGGGGGACACTGAAGCTTTCTTT	CASSLYTGGDTEAFF
TRBD1	few	TRBJ1-1	TRBV16	TGTGCCAGCAGCCAATCTGGACAGGAGAACACTGAAGCTTTCTTT	CASSQSGQENTEAFF
NA	NA	TRBJ1-1	TRBV11-3	TGTGCCAGCAGCTCCGCGGGAGGGGAGGGTGAAGCTTTCTTT	CASSSAGGEGEAFF
TRBD1	once	TRBJ2-5	TRBV6-1	TGTGCCAGCAGTGGACAGGGGCAAGAGACCCAGTACTTC	CASSGQGQETQYF
NA	NA	TRBJ1-6	TRBV2	TGTGCCAGCAGTCCAGAGACAGCCGATTATAATTCACCCCTCCACTTT	CASSPETADYNSPLHF
NA	NA	TRBJ1-1	TRBV27	TGTGCCAGCAGTTTTGGCAGTATGAACACTGAAGCTTTCTTT	CASSFGSMNTEAFF
TRBD1	NA	TRBJ1-1	TRBV6-5	TGTGCCAGCACTGGACAGGGCATTCCCGAAGCTTTCTTT	CASTGQGIPEAFF
NA	NA	TRBJ2-7	TRBV5-1	TGCGCCAGCAGCTTGGGGGACCACTCCTACGAGCAGTACTTC	CASSLGDHSYEQYF